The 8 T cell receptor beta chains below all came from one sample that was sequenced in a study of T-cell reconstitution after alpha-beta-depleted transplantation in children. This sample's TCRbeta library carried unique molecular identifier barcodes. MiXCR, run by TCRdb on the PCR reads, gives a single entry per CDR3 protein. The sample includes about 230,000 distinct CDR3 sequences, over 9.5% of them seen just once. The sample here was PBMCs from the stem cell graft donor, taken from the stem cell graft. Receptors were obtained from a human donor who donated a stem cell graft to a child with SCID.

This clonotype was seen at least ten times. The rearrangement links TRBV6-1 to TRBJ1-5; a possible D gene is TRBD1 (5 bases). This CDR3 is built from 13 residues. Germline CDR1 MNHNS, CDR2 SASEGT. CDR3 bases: TGTGCAGTGGGGGGGTATGCCAATCAGCCCCAGCATTTT. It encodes CAVGGYANQPQHF.

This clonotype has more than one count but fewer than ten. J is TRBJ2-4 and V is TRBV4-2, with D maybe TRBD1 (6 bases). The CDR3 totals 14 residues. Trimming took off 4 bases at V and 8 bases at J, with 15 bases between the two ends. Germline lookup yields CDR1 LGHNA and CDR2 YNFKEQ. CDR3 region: CASSRTVIEDIQYF. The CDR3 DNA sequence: TGTGCCAGCAGCCGGACAGTGATAGAGGACATTCAGTACTTC.

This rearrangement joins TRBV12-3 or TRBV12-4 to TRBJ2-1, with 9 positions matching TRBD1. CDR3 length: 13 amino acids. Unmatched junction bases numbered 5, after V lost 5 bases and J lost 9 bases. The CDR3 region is CASSPRGQGEQFF. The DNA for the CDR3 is TGTGCCAGCAGTCCCAGGGGACAGGGTGAGCAGTTCTTC.

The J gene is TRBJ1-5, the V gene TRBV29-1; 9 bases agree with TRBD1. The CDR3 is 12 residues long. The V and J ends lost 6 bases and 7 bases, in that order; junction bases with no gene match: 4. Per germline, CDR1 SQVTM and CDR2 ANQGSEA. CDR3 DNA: TGCAGCGTCGGCGACAGGGGGCAGCCCCAGCATTTT. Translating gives CSVGDRGQPQHF. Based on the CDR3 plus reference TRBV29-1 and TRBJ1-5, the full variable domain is SAVISQKPSRDICQRGTSLTIQCQVDSQVTMMFWYRQQPGQSLTLIATANQGSEATYESGFVIDKFPISRPNLTFSTLTVSNMSPEDSSIYLCSVGDRGQPQHFGDGTRLSIL.

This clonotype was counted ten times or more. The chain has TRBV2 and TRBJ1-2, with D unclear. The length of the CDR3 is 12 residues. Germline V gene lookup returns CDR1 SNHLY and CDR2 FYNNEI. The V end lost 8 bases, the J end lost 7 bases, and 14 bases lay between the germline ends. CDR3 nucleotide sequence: TGTGCCAGCGTAAGGCCGACACTTGGCTACACCTTC. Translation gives CASVRPTLGYTF.

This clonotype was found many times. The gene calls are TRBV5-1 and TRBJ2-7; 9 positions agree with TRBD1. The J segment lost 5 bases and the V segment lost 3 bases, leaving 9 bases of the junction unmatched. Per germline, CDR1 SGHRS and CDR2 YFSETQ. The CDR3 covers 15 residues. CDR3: CASSSTGTGNHEQYF. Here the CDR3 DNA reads TGCGCCAGCAGCTCGACCGGGACAGGGAACCACGAGCAGTACTTC.

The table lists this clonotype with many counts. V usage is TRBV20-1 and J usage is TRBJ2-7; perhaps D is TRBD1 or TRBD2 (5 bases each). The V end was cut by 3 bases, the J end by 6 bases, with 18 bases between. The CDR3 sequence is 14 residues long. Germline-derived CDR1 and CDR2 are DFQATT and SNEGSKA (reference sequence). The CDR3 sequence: CSASTSAGSTEQYF. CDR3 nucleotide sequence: TGCAGTGCTAGTACGTCGGCAGGGAGCACCGAGCAGTACTTC.

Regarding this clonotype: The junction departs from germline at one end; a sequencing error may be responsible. DNA for the CDR3: TGTGCCAGCAGCCCCGGGACAGTGCATATGGATTTT. Its translation is CASSPGTVHMDF. The chain combines TRBV3-1 with TRBJ2-3; 7 nucleotides agree with TRBD1. CDR3 length: 12 amino acids. From germline, CDR1 is LGHDT and CDR2 YNNKEL (reference sequence).